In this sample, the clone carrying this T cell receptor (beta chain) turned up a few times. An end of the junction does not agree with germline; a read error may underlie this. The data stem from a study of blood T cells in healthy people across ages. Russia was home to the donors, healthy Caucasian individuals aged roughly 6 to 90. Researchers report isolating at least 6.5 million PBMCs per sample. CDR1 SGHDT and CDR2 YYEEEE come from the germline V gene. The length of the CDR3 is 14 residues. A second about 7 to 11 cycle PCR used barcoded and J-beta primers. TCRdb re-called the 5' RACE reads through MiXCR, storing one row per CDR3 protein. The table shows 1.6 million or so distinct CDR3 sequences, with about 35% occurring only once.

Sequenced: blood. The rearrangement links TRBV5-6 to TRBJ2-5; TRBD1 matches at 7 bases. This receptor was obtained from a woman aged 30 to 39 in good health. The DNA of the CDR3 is TGTGCCAGCAGCCCCCGACAGGGAAAAGAGGCCCAGTACTTC. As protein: CASSPRQGKEAQYF. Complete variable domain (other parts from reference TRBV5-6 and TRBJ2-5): DAGVTQSPTHLIKTRGQQVTLRCSPKSGHDTVSWYQQALGQGPQFIFQYYEEEERQRGNFPDRFSGHQFPNYSSELNVNALLLGDSALYLCASSPRQGKEAQYFGPGTRLLVL.